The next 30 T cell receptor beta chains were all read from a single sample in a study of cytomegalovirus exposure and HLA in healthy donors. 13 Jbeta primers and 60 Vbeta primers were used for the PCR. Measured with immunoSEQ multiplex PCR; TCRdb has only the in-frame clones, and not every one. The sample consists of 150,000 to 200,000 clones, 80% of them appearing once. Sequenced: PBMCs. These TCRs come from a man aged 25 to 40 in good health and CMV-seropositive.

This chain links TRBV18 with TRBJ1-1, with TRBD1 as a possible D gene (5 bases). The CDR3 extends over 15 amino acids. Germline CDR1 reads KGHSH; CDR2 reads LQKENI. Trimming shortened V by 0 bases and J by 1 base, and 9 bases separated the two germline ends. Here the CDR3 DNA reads TGTGCCAGCTCACCACCCCAAACAGGGAACACTGAAGCTTTCTTT. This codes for CASSPPQTGNTEAFF.

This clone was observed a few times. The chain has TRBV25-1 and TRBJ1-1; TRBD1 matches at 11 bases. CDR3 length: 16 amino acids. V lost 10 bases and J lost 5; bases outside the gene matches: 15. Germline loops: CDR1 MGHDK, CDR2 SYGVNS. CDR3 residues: CAMSDPRDRGMTEAFF. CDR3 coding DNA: TGTGCCATGAGTGACCCACGGGACAGGGGGATGACTGAAGCTTTCTTT.

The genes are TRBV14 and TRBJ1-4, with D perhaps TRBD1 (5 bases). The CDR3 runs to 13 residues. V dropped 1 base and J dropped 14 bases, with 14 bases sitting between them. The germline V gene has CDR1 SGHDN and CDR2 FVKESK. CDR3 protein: CASSQVGGAVLFF. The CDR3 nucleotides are TGTGCCAGCAGCCAAGTAGGTGGGGCCGTGCTGTTTTTT.

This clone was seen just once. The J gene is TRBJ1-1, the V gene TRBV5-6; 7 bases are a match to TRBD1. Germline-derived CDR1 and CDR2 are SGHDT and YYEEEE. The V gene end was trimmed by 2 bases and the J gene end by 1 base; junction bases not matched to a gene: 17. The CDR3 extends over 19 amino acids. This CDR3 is CASSFISRVWDRANTEAFF. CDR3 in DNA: TGTGCCAGCAGCTTTATATCCAGGGTTTGGGACAGAGCGAACACTGAAGCTTTCTTT.

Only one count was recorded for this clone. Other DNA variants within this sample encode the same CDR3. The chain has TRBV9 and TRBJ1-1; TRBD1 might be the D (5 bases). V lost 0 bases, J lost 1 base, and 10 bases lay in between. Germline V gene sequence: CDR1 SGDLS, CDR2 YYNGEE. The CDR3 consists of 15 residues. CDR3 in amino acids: CASSVDYRSNTEAFF. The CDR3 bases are TGTGCCAGCAGCGTAGACTACAGGTCGAACACTGAAGCTTTCTTT.

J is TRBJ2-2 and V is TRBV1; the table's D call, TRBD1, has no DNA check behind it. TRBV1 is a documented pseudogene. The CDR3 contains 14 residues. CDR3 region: CTSSPGTATGELFF. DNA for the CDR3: TGCACCAGCAGCCCCGGGACAGCCACCGGGGAGCTGTTTTTT.

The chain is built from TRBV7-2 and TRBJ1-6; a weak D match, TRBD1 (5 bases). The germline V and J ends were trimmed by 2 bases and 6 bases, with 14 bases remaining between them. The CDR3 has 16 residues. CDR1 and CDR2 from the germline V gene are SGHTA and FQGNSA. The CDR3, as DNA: TGTGCCAGCAGCTTAAGGGGAGGAGTGAGTAATTCACCCCTCCACTTT. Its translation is CASSLRGGVSNSPLHF.

The chain's CDR3 is CASSPSGGAGGYTF. The CDR3 nucleotides read TGTGCCAGCTCACCATCAGGAGGGGCCGGTGGCTACACCTTC. This chain joins TRBV18 and TRBJ1-2; D possibly corresponds to TRBD1 (5 bases). The V and J ends lost 2 bases and 7 bases respectively, with 14 bases between them. The CDR3 is 14 residues long. The germline V gene has CDR1 KGHSH and CDR2 LQKENI.

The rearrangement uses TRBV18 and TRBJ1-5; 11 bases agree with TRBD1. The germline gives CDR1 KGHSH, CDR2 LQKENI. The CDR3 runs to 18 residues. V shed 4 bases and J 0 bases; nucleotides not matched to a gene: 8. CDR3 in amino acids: CASSLGTGGLNSNQPQHF. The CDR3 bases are TGTGCCAGCTCACTGGGGACAGGGGGTTTGAATAGCAATCAGCCCCAGCATTTT.

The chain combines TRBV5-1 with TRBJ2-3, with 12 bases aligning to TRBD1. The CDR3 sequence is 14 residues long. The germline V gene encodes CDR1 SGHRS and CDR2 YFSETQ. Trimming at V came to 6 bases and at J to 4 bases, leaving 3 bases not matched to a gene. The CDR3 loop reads CASTGTGGPDTQYF. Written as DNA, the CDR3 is TGCGCCAGCACCGGGACAGGGGGCCCAGATACGCAGTATTTT.

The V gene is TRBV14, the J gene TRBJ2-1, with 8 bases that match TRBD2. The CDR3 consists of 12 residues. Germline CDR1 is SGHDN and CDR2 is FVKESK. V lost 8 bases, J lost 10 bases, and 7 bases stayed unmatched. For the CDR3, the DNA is TGTGCCAGCTCGTACGGGGGGGTGGAGCAGTTCTTC. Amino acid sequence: CASSYGGVEQFF. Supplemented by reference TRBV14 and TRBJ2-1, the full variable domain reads EAGVTQFPSHSVIEKGQTVTLRCDPISGHDNLYWYRRVMGKEIKFLLHFVKESKQDESGMPNNRFLAERTGGTYSTLKVQPAELEDSGVYFCASSYGGVEQFFGPGTRLTVL.

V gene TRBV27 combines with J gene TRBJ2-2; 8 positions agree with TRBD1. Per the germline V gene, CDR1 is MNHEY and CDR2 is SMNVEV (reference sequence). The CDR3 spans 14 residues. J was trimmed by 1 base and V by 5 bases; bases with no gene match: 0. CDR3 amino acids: CASSGTGNTGELFF. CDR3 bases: TGTGCCAGCAGTGGGACAGGGAACACCGGGGAGCTGTTTTTT.

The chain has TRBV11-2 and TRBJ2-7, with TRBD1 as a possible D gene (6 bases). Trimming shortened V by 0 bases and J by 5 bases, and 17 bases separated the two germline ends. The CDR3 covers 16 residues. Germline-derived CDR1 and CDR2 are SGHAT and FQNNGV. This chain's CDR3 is CASSLEMVAAGDEQYF. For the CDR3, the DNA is TGTGCCAGCAGCTTAGAAATGGTCGCGGCAGGGGACGAGCAGTACTTC.

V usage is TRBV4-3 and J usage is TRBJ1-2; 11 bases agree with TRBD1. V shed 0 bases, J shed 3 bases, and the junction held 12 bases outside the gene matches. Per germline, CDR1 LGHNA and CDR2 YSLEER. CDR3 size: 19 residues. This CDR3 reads CASSQEEPARTGGHYGYTF. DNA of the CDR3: TGCGCCAGCAGCCAAGAGGAGCCAGCCCGGACAGGGGGCCACTATGGCTACACCTTC.

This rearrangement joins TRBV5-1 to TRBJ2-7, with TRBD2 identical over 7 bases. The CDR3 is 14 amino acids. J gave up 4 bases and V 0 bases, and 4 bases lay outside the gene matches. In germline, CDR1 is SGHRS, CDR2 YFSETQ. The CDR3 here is CASSLGNSGYEQYF. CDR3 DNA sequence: TGCGCCAGCAGCTTGGGTAATAGCGGGTACGAGCAGTACTTC.

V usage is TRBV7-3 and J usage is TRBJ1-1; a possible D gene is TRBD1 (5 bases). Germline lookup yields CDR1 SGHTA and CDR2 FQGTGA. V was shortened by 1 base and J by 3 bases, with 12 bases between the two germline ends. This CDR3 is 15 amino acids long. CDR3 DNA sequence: TGTGCCAGCAGCTTAAGGGGCGACCTTGACACTGAAGCTTTCTTT. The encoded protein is CASSLRGDLDTEAFF.

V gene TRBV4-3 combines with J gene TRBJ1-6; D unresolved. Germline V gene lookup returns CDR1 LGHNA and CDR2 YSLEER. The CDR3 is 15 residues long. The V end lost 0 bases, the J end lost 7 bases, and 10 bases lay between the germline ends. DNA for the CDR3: TGCGCCAGCAGCCAAGATTCACATCCCAATTCACCCCTCCACTTT. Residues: CASSQDSHPNSPLHF.

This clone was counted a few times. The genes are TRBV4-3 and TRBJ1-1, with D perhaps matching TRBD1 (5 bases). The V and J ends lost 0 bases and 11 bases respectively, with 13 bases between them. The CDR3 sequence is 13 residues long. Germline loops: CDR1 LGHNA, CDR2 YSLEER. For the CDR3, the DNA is TGCGCCAGCAGCCAAGAAGGGGTCGGGGGGGCTTTCTTT. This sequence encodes CASSQEGVGGAFF.

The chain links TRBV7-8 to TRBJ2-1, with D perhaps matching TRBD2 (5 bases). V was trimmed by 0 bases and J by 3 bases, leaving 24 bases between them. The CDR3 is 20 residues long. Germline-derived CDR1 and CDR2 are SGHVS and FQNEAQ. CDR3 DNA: TGTGCCAGCAGCTTAGCGCTTGTCGGGGAAACTACGGGGTTCTACAATGAGCAGTTCTTC. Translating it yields CASSLALVGETTGFYNEQFF.

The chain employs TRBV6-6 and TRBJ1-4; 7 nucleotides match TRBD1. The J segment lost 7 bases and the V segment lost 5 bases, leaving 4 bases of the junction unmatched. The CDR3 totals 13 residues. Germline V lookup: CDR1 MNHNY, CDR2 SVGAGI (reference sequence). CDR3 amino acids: CASSTGVPEKLFF. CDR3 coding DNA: TGTGCCAGCAGTACAGGGGTTCCTGAAAAACTGTTTTTT.

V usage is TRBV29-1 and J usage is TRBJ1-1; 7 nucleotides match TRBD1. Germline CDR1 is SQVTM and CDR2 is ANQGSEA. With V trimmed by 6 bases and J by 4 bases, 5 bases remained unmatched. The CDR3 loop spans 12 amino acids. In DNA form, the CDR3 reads TGCAGCGTGTCGGGACAGATCACTGAAGCTTTCTTT. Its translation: CSVSGQITEAFF. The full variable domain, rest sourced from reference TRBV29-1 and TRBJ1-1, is SAVISQKPSRDICQRGTSLTIQCQVDSQVTMMFWYRQQPGQSLTLIATANQGSEATYESGFVIDKFPISRPNLTFSTLTVSNMSPEDSSIYLCSVSGQITEAFFGQGTRLTVV.

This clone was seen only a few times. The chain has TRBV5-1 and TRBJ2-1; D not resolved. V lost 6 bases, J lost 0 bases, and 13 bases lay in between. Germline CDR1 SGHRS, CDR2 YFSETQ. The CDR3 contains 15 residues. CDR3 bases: TGCGCCAGCACCAACGACACTTCCTCCTACAATGAGCAGTTCTTC. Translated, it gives CASTNDTSSYNEQFF.

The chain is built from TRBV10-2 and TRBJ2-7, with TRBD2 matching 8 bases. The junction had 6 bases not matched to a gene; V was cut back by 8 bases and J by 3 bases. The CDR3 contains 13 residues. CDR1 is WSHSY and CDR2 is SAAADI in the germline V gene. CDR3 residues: CASLSGGIYEQYF. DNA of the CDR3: TGCGCCAGCCTCAGCGGGGGAATCTACGAGCAGTACTTC.

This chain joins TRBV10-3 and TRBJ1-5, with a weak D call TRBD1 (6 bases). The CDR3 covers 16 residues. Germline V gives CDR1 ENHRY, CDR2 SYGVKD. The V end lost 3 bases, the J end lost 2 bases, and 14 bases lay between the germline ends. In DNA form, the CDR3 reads TGTGCCATCAGTGACCGAGGGGGTGGGGGCAATCAGCCCCAGCATTTT. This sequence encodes CAISDRGGGGNQPQHF.

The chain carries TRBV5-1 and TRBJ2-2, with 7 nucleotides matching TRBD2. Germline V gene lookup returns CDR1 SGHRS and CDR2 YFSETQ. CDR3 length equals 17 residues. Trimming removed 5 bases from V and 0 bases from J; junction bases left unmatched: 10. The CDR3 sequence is CASRALADAANTGELFF. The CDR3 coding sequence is TGCGCCAGCAGGGCCCTAGCGGACGCCGCGAACACCGGGGAGCTGTTTTTT.

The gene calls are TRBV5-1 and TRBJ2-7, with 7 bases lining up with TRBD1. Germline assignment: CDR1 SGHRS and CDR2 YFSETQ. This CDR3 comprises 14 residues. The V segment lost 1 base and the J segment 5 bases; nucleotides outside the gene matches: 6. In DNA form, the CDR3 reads TGCGCCAGCAGCTTGAACAGGGGAATTAACGAGCAGTACTTC. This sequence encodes CASSLNRGINEQYF.

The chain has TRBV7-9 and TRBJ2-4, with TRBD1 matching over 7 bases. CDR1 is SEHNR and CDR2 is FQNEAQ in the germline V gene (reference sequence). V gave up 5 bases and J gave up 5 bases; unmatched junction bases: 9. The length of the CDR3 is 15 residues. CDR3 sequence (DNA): TGTGCCAGCAGCCCCCGACAGGGAATTGAAAACATTCAGTACTTC. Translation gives CASSPRQGIENIQYF.

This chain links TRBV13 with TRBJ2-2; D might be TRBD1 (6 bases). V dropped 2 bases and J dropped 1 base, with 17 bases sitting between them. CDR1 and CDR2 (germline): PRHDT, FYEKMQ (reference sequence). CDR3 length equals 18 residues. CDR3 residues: CASSLKPGTGRNTGELFF. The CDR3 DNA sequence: TGTGCCAGCAGCTTAAAACCTGGAACAGGGAGGAACACCGGGGAGCTGTTTTTT.

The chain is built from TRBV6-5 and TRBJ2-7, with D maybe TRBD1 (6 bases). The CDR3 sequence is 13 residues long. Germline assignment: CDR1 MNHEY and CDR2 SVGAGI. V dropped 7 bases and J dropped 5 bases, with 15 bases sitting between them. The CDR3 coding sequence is TGTGCCAGCAAAAACCAGGGGTTCAACGAGCAGTACTTC. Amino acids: CASKNQGFNEQYF.

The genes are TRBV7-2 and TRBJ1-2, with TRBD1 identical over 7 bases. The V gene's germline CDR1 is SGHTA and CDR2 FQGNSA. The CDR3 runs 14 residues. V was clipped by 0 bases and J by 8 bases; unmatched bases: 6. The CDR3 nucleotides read TGTGCCAGCAGCTTAGCGACAGGGAGCCCGGGCTACACCTTC. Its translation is CASSLATGSPGYTF.